The 23 T cell receptor beta chains presented below share a single source sample, sequenced in a study of T-cell memory formation after mild COVID-19. TCRdb used MiXCR to reprocess the 5' RACE reads, holding one entry per CDR3 protein. The sample holds 300,000 to 400,000 distinct CDR3 sequences, around 13% seen once. The source material was PBMCs or a T cell subset sorted from them (not recorded which). These receptors were obtained from a man between 18 and 29 years old who had mild COVID-19 (a few samples of this study predate the infection). Cell type and time point are not known.

The J gene is TRBJ1-2, the V gene TRBV28; 9 nucleotides match TRBD1. This CDR3 has 17 amino acids. In germline, CDR1 is MDHEN, CDR2 SYDVKM. V shed 6 bases, J shed 0 bases, and the junction held 11 bases outside the gene matches. As DNA, the CDR3 is TGTGCCAGCAGAGGACAGGGGAACCCTTTCCCTAACTATGGCTACACCTTC. This encodes CASRGQGNPFPNYGYTF.

This sequence joins TRBV6-1 and TRBJ2-1; TRBD2 agrees at 9 bases. After removal of 5 bases from V and 3 bases from J, the junction contained 2 bases not matched to a gene. The CDR3 loop spans 14 amino acids. Per germline, CDR1 MNHNS and CDR2 SASEGT. Written as DNA, the CDR3 is TGTGCCAGCAGTCCTAGCGGGGACTACAATGAGCAGTTCTTC. This codes for CASSPSGDYNEQFF.

This clonotype was observed a handful of times. This chain uses TRBV12-3 or TRBV12-4 with TRBJ2-3; D tentatively fits TRBD1 or TRBD2 (5 bases each). CDR3 length equals 11 residues. The V end was cut by 10 bases, the J end by 6 bases, with 11 bases between. The CDR3 region is CATAGADTQYF. As DNA, the CDR3 is TGTGCCACCGCCGGGGCGGATACGCAGTATTTT.

This clonotype occurred a few times. The chain uses TRBV11-2 and TRBJ2-7; D is uncertain. V lost 6 bases and J lost 1, with 10 bases in between. This CDR3 is 13 amino acids long. From germline, CDR1 is SGHAT and CDR2 FQNNGV. The CDR3 region is CASSSSISYEQYV. The CDR3 region has the DNA TGTGCCAGCAGTAGTTCAATTTCCTACGAGCAGTACGTC.

In this sample, this clonotype turned up a few times. The chain employs TRBV12-3 or TRBV12-4 and TRBJ2-6; the D is unclear. Trimming left V 6 bases short and J 1 base short, with 4 bases between. The CDR3 has 13 amino acids. CDR3 nucleotides: TGTGCCAGCAGGGAATCTGGGGCCAACGTCCTGACTTTC. It yields the protein CASRESGANVLTF.

J is TRBJ1-1 and V is TRBV7-2; D remains unclear. The CDR3 loop spans 12 amino acids. Germline-derived CDR1 and CDR2 are SGHTA and FQGNSA. V lost 3 bases, J lost 6 bases, and 8 bases lay in between. CDR3 region: CASSFWGSEAFF. DNA of the CDR3: TGTGCCAGCAGCTTTTGGGGATCTGAAGCTTTCTTT.

The sample holds a few counts of this clonotype. V and J are TRBV12-3 or TRBV12-4 and TRBJ2-1; D remains ambiguous. The CDR3 runs 15 residues. Trimming stripped 5 bases from V and 6 bases from J, with 17 bases between. The CDR3: CASSPSPGLANEQFF. The CDR3 nucleotides read TGTGCCAGCAGTCCGTCCCCGGGCCTCGCCAATGAGCAGTTCTTC.

The V gene is TRBV19, the J gene TRBJ1-2; no definite D call. The CDR3 loop spans 12 amino acids. V was cut by 4 bases and J by 7 bases, with 10 bases left in between. The V gene's germline CDR1 is LNHDA and CDR2 SQIVND (reference sequence). Here the CDR3 DNA reads TGTGCCAGTAGTAACCAAGGGTTTGGCTACACCTTC. Its translation: CASSNQGFGYTF.

This clonotype occurred many times. The chain joins TRBV5-1 to TRBJ2-1, with 7 bases that match TRBD2. The CDR3 loop spans 14 amino acids. With V trimmed by 4 bases and J by 10 bases, 11 bases remained unmatched. CDR1 SGHRS and CDR2 YFSETQ come from the germline V gene. As DNA, the CDR3 is TGCGCCAGCAGCCCGGAGGGAGGGCGCTTCGAGCAGTTCTTC. It encodes CASSPEGGRFEQFF.

Many counts were recorded for this clonotype. The chain joins TRBV7-9 to TRBJ2-5, with TRBD2 identical over 10 bases. This CDR3 is 15 amino acids long. V lost 4 bases and J lost 3; bases outside the gene matches: 5. Germline loops: CDR1 SEHNR, CDR2 FQNEAQ (reference sequence). CDR3 bases: TGTGCCAGCAGCTCCTGGACTAGCGGAGAAGAGACCCAGTACTTC. It yields the protein CASSSWTSGEETQYF.

This clonotype was counted many times. V is TRBV5-5 and J is TRBJ1-6; the D gene is possibly TRBD1 (5 bases). The ends were cut back, 4 bases at V and 9 bases at J, with 14 bases in the middle. Per the germline V gene, CDR1 is SGHKS and CDR2 is YYEKEE (reference sequence). The CDR3 consists of 14 residues. The CDR3 DNA reads TGTGCCAGCAGCCCCGGCGGGGCCGTTTCACCCCTCCACTTT. Translated: CASSPGGAVSPLHF.

This chain connects TRBV6-2 or TRBV6-3 to TRBJ1-2; D not certain. This CDR3 region has 17 residues. Germline CDR1 reads MNHEY; CDR2 reads SVGEGT. V was trimmed by 4 bases and J by 2 bases, leaving 20 bases between them. CDR3: CASSLKGLAILNYGYTF. CDR3 DNA sequence: TGTGCCAGCAGTTTAAAAGGGTTGGCAATCTTAAACTATGGCTACACCTTC.

This clonotype came up a few times. V usage is TRBV24-1 and J usage is TRBJ2-1; TRBD2 aligns across 11 bases. The V gene end was trimmed by 0 bases and the J gene end by 7 bases; junction bases not matched to a gene: 7. Germline CDR1 is KGHDR and CDR2 is SFDVKD. CDR3 length: 17 amino acids. DNA of the CDR3: TGTGCCACCAGTGATTTGCTTAGCGGGGGGGCTCGGAATGAGCAGTTCTTC. Its protein product is CATSDLLSGGARNEQFF.

This clonotype has a count of ten or more. This chain links TRBV12-3 or TRBV12-4 with TRBJ2-7; 10 positions agree with TRBD1. The CDR3 sequence is 14 residues long. V lost 5 bases, J lost 5 bases, and 6 bases stayed unmatched. CDR3: CASSTGTGEHEQYF. DNA for the CDR3: TGTGCCAGCAGTACCGGGACAGGGGAACACGAGCAGTACTTC.

The chain uses TRBV2 and TRBJ1-2, with a weak D call TRBD1 (5 bases). The CDR3 length is 12 residues. The V gene's germline CDR1 is SNHLY and CDR2 FYNNEI. V was pared by 3 bases and J by 6 bases, with 8 bases between. CDR3 sequence (DNA): TGTGCCAGCAGTGACGAGGGGAATGGCTACACCTTC. It is translated as CASSDEGNGYTF.

This clonotype was seen a few times. This rearrangement joins TRBV27 to TRBJ2-3, with a weak D call TRBD2 (6 bases). Germline assignment: CDR1 MNHEY and CDR2 SMNVEV (reference sequence). V was trimmed by 0 bases and J by 2 bases, leaving 15 bases between them. The CDR3 has 17 amino acids. Written as DNA, the CDR3 is TGTGCCAGCAGTTTATCGACTAGTTTGGGGACCACAGATACGCAGTATTTT. It encodes CASSLSTSLGTTDTQYF.

The V and J genes are TRBV7-3 and TRBJ2-7; TRBD1 aligns across 10 bases. The CDR3 has 14 amino acids. Unmatched junction bases numbered 5, after V lost 4 bases and J lost 5 bases. CDR1 is SGHTA, CDR2 FQGTGA, per germline. Written as DNA, the CDR3 is TGTGCCAGCAGCTCGTTGGGACAGGGGAACGAGCAGTACTTC. It is translated as CASSSLGQGNEQYF.

The rearrangement uses TRBV7-9 and TRBJ2-7; TRBD1 might be the D (7 bases). Germline lookup yields CDR1 SEHNR and CDR2 FQNEAQ (reference sequence). The V gene lost 4 bases and the J gene lost 4 bases, with 14 bases spanning the gap. The CDR3 contains 14 residues. The CDR3 bases are TGTGCCAGCAGCTCGACAGGGAGGCGGTACGAGCAGTACTTC. This sequence encodes CASSSTGRRYEQYF.

The rearrangement links TRBV23-1 to TRBJ2-6; perhaps TRBD1 as D (6 bases). TRBV23-1 is classed as an ORF, of uncertain function. V shed 0 bases and J shed 2 bases, with 14 bases lying between them. The CDR3 is 18 residues long. CDR3 loop: CASSQSSKDSTGANVLTF. CDR3 coding DNA: TGCGCCAGCAGTCAATCCTCAAAGGACAGCACTGGGGCCAACGTCCTGACTTTC.

A few counts support this clonotype. The rearrangement links TRBV11-2 to TRBJ1-1; 7 bases fit TRBD1. The V and J ends lost 4 bases and 4 bases, in that order; junction bases with no gene match: 9. Germline V gene sequence: CDR1 SGHAT, CDR2 FQNNGV. The CDR3 is made up of 15 amino acids. CDR3 sequence: CASSYSRGLGTEAFF. DNA for the CDR3: TGTGCCAGCAGCTACTCAAGGGGGCTTGGCACTGAAGCTTTCTTT.

This clonotype was seen ten or more times. The chain recombines TRBV7-2 with TRBJ1-1; D not resolved. The CDR3 is 11 residues long. V lost 6 bases to trimming and J lost 8 bases, with 10 bases between them. Germline V gene data show CDR1 as SGHTA and CDR2 as FQGNSA. CDR3 in DNA: TGTGCCAGCAGTTTCCTCGGGGAAGCTTTCTTT. It codes for CASSFLGEAFF. The entire variable domain, with the rest obtained from reference TRBV7-2 and TRBJ1-1, is as follows: GAGVSQSPSNKVTEKGKDVELRCDPISGHTALYWYRQSLGQGLEFLIYFQGNSAPDKSGLPSDRFSAERTGGSVSTLTIQRTQQEDSAVYLCASSFLGEAFFGQGTRLTVV.

This clonotype was counted between two and nine times. J is TRBJ2-5 and V is TRBV11-2; 8 nucleotides align to TRBD2. Losses at the gene ends were 3 bases for V and 5 bases for J; bases not matched to a gene: 11. The CDR3 length is 16 residues. Germline V gene data show CDR1 as SGHAT and CDR2 as FQNNGV. The CDR3 DNA is TGTGCCAGCAGCTTCTTCCCCCCGGGGGGGCAGGAGACCCAGTACTTC. It yields the protein CASSFFPPGGQETQYF.

The rearrangement uses TRBV2 and TRBJ2-3; no clear D gene. Germline CDR1 reads SNHLY; CDR2 reads FYNNEI. Trimming removed 2 bases at V and 3 bases at J, with 9 bases between. The length of the CDR3 is 14 residues. The CDR3 is CASSEFVLTDTQYF. The CDR3 coding sequence is TGTGCCAGCAGTGAATTCGTCCTGACAGATACGCAGTATTTT.